Listed below are T cell receptor beta chains from one sample, sequenced in a study of blood T cell repertoires in COVID-19. TCRdb keeps only in-frame clones here, not all; method: immunoSEQ multiplex PCR. The sample lists about 69,000 clones; under 90% were seen once. The sample taken for sequencing was peripheral blood. The source of these receptors is a man aged 45 to 65 with COVID-19, enrolled during active disease. The conserved cysteine and the conserved F or W are not part of the CDR3 here. The order of the fields is clone size, V gene, CDR3 protein. Only part of the rows carry a size: once, few, many, or a class if the clone is expanded.

clone size: -
V gene: TRBV5-5
CDR3 protein: ASSRSGGDGTQY

clone size: -
V gene: TRBV19
CDR3 protein: ASSVTGDWTEAF

clone size: -
V gene: TRBV3-1/TRBV3-2
CDR3 protein: ASSHSEIQETQY

clone size: -
V gene: TRBV7-9
CDR3 protein: ASRLQGENSPLH

clone size: -
V gene: TRBV11-2
CDR3 protein: ASSPPAGANYGYT

clone size: -
V gene: TRBV7-6
CDR3 protein: ASSRTGTSGNTIY

clone size: few
V gene: TRBV10-1
CDR3 protein: ASSEGQRGTQY

clone size: -
V gene: TRBV24-1
CDR3 protein: ATSDLDSSNEKLF

clone size: -
V gene: TRBV18
CDR3 protein: ASSQGREGQPQH

clone size: -
V gene: TRBV4-3
CDR3 protein: ASSQGPGTGSTGELF

clone size: -
V gene: TRBV6-4
CDR3 protein: ASSDGGSNQPQH